This T cell receptor beta chain was found in a study of lymphopenia after photon versus proton radiotherapy (dated by TCRdb to between 2019 and 2020). Regarding the study in general: The immunological effects of photon versus proton radiation therapy were compared in patients with gastrointestinal tumors who developed high-grade lymphopenia. The study was designed to characterize how the impact on the immune system differs between the two radiation modalities. A cohort of around 20 patients with gastrointestinal tumors who received either photon or proton therapy and subsequently developed lymphopenia was included. The research as a whole found: After the lymphocyte count nadir, photon-treated repertoires showed oligoclonal expansion, especially of CD8+ Temra cells, which drove the drop in diversity. Across the cohort, a larger post-nadir drop in TCR diversity was inversely correlated with overall survival time among patients who died. During treatment, patients who received proton therapy stayed relatively stable, whereas patients who received photon therapy lost naive T cells and TCR diversity and gained effector/memory populations. The survival association was assessed only in patients who died, and the authors presented better survival with proton therapy as a possibility rather than a demonstrated result.

The CDR3, cysteine through phenylalanine, is 11 amino acids long. Of the read, only the CDR3 DNA is kept; its 33 bases are in frame from base 1. CDR1 MNHEY and CDR2 SVGAGI were looked up in the germline V gene. The V and J ends are trimmed by 6 bases and 12 bases, leaving 15 bases between them. On this clone itself: Its specific antigen is unknown. Base qualities are missing; no much larger clone stands one base away.

Library method: the immunoSEQ multiplex PCR assay. T cell repertoires were profiled with deep sequencing of rearranged TCR beta loci together with multiparametric flow cytometry. TCRdb took over this immuneACCESS table, retaining in-frame rearrangements with V and J assigned. Such tables are incomplete; in checked studies, under half of the missing clones stem from an unresolved V gene, and the remainder is unexplained. In this sample the table shows 9,500 to 15,000 clones, roughly 90% of which occur a single time. The ten largest clones capture roughly 3.3% of the sample. The rearrangement joined TRBV6-5 to TRBJ2-7, with a weak D call of TRBD2 (5 bases match). The clonotype was recovered from a man aged 55-75 years with pancreatic cancer. This specimen consisted of peripheral blood, obtained from a patient treated with proton-based radiotherapy. This receptor has the CDR3 CASSSGLLSYF. In nucleotide form, the sequence is TGTGCCAGCAGCTCCGGACTTTTATCGTACTTC.